This is a list of T cell receptor beta chains from one sample in a study of Graves' ophthalmopathy and Graves' hyperthyroidism. TCRdb reanalysed the multiplex PCR reads using MiXCR and keeps one entry per CDR3 protein. This sample yields a few hundred thousand distinct CDR3 sequences, of which roughly 40% are seen a single time; about 4.2% belongs to the top ten. Sample: peripheral blood or thyroid tissue (not recorded which). Receptors were obtained from an adult man with Graves' hyperthyroidism. The CDR3 runs from the conserved cysteine through the conserved F or W. D genes are given only for firm matches. For some rows the clone size is stated as once, few or many, or as a class when expanded; others skip it.

size,D,length,J,V,DNA,CDR3
many,NA,12,TRBJ1-2,TRBV29-1,TGCAGCGTTGTAACAGGGAACTATGGCTACACCTTC,CSVVTGNYGYTF
many,TRBD1,14,TRBJ1-1,TRBV5-1,TGCGCCAGCAGTCCGGACAGGGTGGTGTGGGGAGCTTTCTTT,CASSPDRVVWGAFF
NA,NA,13,TRBJ1-1,TRBV29-1,TGCAGCGTCGAACGTCCAGGGCGTGATGAAGCTTTCTTT,CSVERPGRDEAFF
few,TRBD1,15,TRBJ2-7,TRBV12-3/TRBV12-4,TGTGCCAGCAGCCACGGACAGGGGGCTTCCTACGAGCAGTACTTC,CASSHGQGASYEQYF
many,NA,14,TRBJ1-5,TRBV7-2,TGTGCCAGCAATAAAGGGGGGGGCCGTCAGCCCCAGCATTTT,CASNKGGGRQPQHF
many,NA,12,TRBJ2-7,TRBV2,TGTGCCAGTCAAACAGCAACCTACGAGCAGTACTTC,CASQTATYEQYF
many,NA,12,TRBJ2-7,TRBV12-3/TRBV12-4,TGTGCCAGCAGTTCCATTTTATACGAGCAGTACTTC,CASSSILYEQYF
many,NA,15,TRBJ2-2,TRBV20-1,TGCAGTGCATACCGTGGGGGGGCGGGGACCGGGGAGCTGTTTTTT,CSAYRGGAGTGELFF
few,NA,16,TRBJ2-2,TRBV7-2,TGTGCCAGCACTCAAAGGCCCCGGGTCGACACCGGGGAGCTGTTTTTT,CASTQRPRVDTGELFF
NA,NA,14,TRBJ1-2,TRBV10-3,TGTGCCATCAGTGCTTCCGACGGGGGGTATGGCTACACCTTC,CAISASDGGYGYTF
NA,NA,15,TRBJ2-5,TRBV7-9,NA,CASSFGPGGLETQYF
NA,NA,11,TRBJ2-1,TRBV29-1,TGCAGCATTGACCTGGGGGCCAAGCAGTTCTTC,CSIDLGAKQFF
NA,NA,15,TRBJ2-3,TRBV5-1,TGCGCCAGCAGCTTGGACAGGCATACTACAGATACGCAGTATTTT,CASSLDRHTTDTQYF
many,TRBD2,15,TRBJ2-7,TRBV4-1,TGCGCCAGCAGCCATGAAACTAGCGGGAGCTACGAGCAGTACTTC,CASSHETSGSYEQYF
NA,NA,12,TRBJ1-5,TRBV20-1,TGCAGTGCTAGTTCGCGGCTGGGGGACGAGCATTTT,CSASSRLGDEHF
NA,NA,14,TRBJ2-7,TRBV2,TGTGCCAGCAGTTTAAAGGCGGGTTCGGGTGAGCAGTACTTC,CASSLKAGSGEQYF
many,NA,15,TRBJ2-5,TRBV27,TGTGCCACCGGTAGTACTAGCACGTACCAAGAGACCCAGTACTTC,CATGSTSTYQETQYF
many,NA,14,TRBJ1-1,TRBV5-1,TGCGCCAGCAGCTTACTTACTGAGAACACTGAAGCTTTCTTT,CASSLLTENTEAFF
many,NA,14,TRBJ1-1,TRBV20-1,TGCAGTGCTAGTGGGATTCCGATGAACACTGAAGCTTTCTTT,CSASGIPMNTEAFF
NA,TRBD1,19,TRBJ1-5,TRBV7-2,TGTGCCAGCAGCTCGACCGGGACAGGGGGCGTTGGGAGCAATCAGCCCCAGCATTTT,CASSSTGTGGVGSNQPQHF
few,TRBD1,15,TRBJ2-7,TRBV5-4,TGTGCCAGCAGCGAAAGAAGAACAGGGGGCTACGAGCAGTACTTC,CASSERRTGGYEQYF
few,NA,13,TRBJ2-5,TRBV6-1,TGTGCCAGCAGTTACGAGGGACCAGAGACCCAGTACTTC,CASSYEGPETQYF
once,NA,12,TRBJ2-5,TRBV5-5,TGTGCCAGCAGCTCAGAGGACAATGAGCAGTACTTC,CASSSEDNEQYF
few,NA,18,TRBJ2-3,TRBV7-3,TGTGCCAGCAGCTTATCCCGTCAGGGCGCGGGTAGCACAGATACGCAGTATTTT,CASSLSRQGAGSTDTQYF
many,TRBD1,15,TRBJ1-5,TRBV20-1,TGCAGTGCTAGAGAGACAGGGTTTTGGAGTCAGCCCCAGCATTTT,CSARETGFWSQPQHF
NA,NA,13,TRBJ1-2,TRBV28,TGTGCCAGCAGGTCGGGGTACCTCTATGGCTACACCTTC,CASRSGYLYGYTF
many,TRBD1,13,TRBJ2-7,TRBV5-5,TGTGCCAGCAGCACAGGGGGCCCTTACGAGCAGTACTTC,CASSTGGPYEQYF
NA,NA,13,TRBJ1-5,TRBV6-5,TGTGCCAGCAGAGCCGGGGGCGGTCAGCCCCAGCATTTT,CASRAGGGQPQHF
few,TRBD2,16,TRBJ2-5,TRBV9,TGTGCCAGCAGCCAATATCCCGGACTAGCAGGAGAGACCCAGTACTTC,CASSQYPGLAGETQYF
NA,NA,16,TRBJ1-5,TRBV19,TGTGCCAGTAGTATGTCGGGGGGTTGGGGCAATCAGCCCCAGCATTTT,CASSMSGGWGNQPQHF
few,NA,13,TRBJ1-2,TRBV18,TGTGCCAGCTCACCAATCGGCAGCTATGGCTACACCTTC,CASSPIGSYGYTF
NA,NA,15,TRBJ2-3,TRBV25-1,TGTGCCAGCAGTGACCCCGGCCCCTACACAGATACGCAGTATTTT,CASSDPGPYTDTQYF
NA,NA,16,TRBJ1-2,TRBV7-9,TGTGCTAGCAGCTTTTTACCGGGAACAGGGAGCTATGGCTACACCTTC,CASSFLPGTGSYGYTF
NA,TRBD1,16,TRBJ1-4,TRBV28,TGTGCCAGCAGACGAACCGGGACAGGGACTAATGAAAAACTGTTTTTT,CASRRTGTGTNEKLFF
NA,NA,13,TRBJ1-4,TRBV29-1,TGCAGCGGGGAACAGGGTAACACTGAAAAACTGTTTTTT,CSGEQGNTEKLFF
NA,NA,10,TRBJ1-1,TRBV29-1,TGCAGCAGGGGCTACACTGAAGCTTTCTTT,CSRGYTEAFF
many,NA,17,TRBJ1-6,TRBV6-1,TGTGCCAGCAGTGAAGGTATTTCCCGATCCTATAATTCACCCCTCCACTTT,CASSEGISRSYNSPLHF
many,NA,13,TRBJ1-5,TRBV20-1,TGCAGTGCTATAACAGGTAAAAATCAGCCCCAGCATTTT,CSAITGKNQPQHF
few,NA,13,TRBJ2-7,TRBV7-2,TGTGCCAGCAGGGATCCGGGACCCTACGAGCAGTACTTC,CASRDPGPYEQYF
few,NA,17,TRBJ2-7,TRBV11-2,TGTGCCAGCAGCTTAGAAGTGTTGCAGGGGTTAACCTACGAGCAGTACTTC,CASSLEVLQGLTYEQYF
many,NA,15,TRBJ2-2,TRBV29-1,TGCAGCGTAGATAACAGGGGAGGGGGCACCGGGGAGCTGTTTTTT,CSVDNRGGGTGELFF
many,NA,17,TRBJ2-6,TRBV7-2,TGTGCCAGCAGCTTAGACGGGGCCGGCTCTGGGGCCAACGTCCTGACTTTC,CASSLDGAGSGANVLTF